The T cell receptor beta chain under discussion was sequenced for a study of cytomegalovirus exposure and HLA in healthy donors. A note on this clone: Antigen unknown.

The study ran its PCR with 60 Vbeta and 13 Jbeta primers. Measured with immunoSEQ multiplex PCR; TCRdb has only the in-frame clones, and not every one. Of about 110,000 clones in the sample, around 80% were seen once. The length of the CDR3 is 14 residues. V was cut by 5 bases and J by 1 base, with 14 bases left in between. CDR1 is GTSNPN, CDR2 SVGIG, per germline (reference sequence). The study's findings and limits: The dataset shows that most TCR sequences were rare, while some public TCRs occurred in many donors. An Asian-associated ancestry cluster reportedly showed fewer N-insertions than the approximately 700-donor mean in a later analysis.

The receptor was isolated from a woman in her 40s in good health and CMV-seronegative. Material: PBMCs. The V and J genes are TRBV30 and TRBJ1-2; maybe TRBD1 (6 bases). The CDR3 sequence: CAWGGGIFNYGYTF. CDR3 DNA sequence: TGTGCCTGGGGGGGCGGAATCTTTAACTATGGCTACACCTTC.